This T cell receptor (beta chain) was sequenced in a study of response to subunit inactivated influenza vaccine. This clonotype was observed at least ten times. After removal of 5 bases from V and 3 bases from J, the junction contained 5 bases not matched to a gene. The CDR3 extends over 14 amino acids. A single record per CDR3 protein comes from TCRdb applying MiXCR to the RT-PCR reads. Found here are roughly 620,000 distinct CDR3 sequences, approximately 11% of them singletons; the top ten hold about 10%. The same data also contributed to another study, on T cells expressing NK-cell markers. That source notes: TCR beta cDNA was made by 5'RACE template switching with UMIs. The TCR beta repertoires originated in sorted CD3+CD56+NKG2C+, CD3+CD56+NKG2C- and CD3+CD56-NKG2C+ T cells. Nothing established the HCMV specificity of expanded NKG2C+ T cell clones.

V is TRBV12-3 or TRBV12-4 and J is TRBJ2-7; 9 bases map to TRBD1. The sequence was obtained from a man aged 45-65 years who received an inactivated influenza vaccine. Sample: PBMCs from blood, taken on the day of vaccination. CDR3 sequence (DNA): TGTGCCAGCAGTGTCGGACAGGGGCTCTACGAGCAGTACTTC. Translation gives CASSVGQGLYEQYF.